These 9 T cell receptor beta chains share one sample of origin, sequenced in a study of blood T cell repertoires in COVID-19. The table came from immunoSEQ multiplex PCR; TCRdb's copy has only in-frame clones and leaves some out. There are about 220,000 clones in the sample; 80% occur only once, and around 13% lies in the top ten. Source material: peripheral blood. These TCRs come from a human donor in a cohort sampled during active COVID-19.

The chain employs TRBV5-1 and TRBJ2-5, with 7 bases matching TRBD1. From germline, CDR1 is SGHRS and CDR2 YFSETQ. CDR3 length equals 15 residues. V shed 3 bases, J shed 3 bases, and the junction held 8 bases outside the gene matches. The CDR3: CASSSLGQRKETQYF. CDR3 nucleotide sequence: TGCGCCAGCAGCTCACTGGGACAGAGAAAAGAGACCCAGTACTTC. Full variable domain (outside the CDR3, taken from reference TRBV5-1 and TRBJ2-5): KAGVTQTPRYLIKTRGQQVTLSCSPISGHRSVSWYQQTPGQGLQFLFEYFSETQRNKGNFPGRFSGRQFSNSRSEMNVSTLELGDSALYLCASSSLGQRKETQYFGPGTRLLVL.

The CDR3: CASSPSLAKNIQYF. CDR3 nucleotide sequence: TGTGCCAGCTCACCAAGCCTAGCCAAAAACATTCAGTACTTC. V usage is TRBV18 and J usage is TRBJ2-4; no clear D. The germline V and J ends were trimmed by 2 bases and 0 bases, with 5 bases remaining between them. The CDR3 extends over 14 amino acids. CDR1 and CDR2 from the germline V gene are KGHSH and LQKENI.

The chain has TRBV7-8 and TRBJ1-3, with 9 bases that match TRBD1. The ends lost 6 bases at V and 3 bases at J; junction bases unmatched: 6. This CDR3 contains 15 residues. Germline-derived CDR1 and CDR2 are SGHVS and FQNEAQ. DNA for the CDR3: TGTGCCAGCAGGGGACAGGGCGAACTTGGAAACACCATATATTTT. This codes for CASRGQGELGNTIYF.

The genes are TRBV2 and TRBJ2-7; D uncertain. The germline V gene encodes CDR1 SNHLY and CDR2 FYNNEI. V dropped 2 bases and J dropped 1 base, with 9 bases sitting between them. This CDR3 has 14 residues. The CDR3 spells CASSEWAGSYEQYF. CDR3 DNA sequence: TGTGCCAGCAGTGAATGGGCAGGTTCCTACGAGCAGTACTTC.

This clone was seen once. V gene TRBV7-2 combines with J gene TRBJ2-7, with TRBD1 matching over 7 bases. Germline V gene sequence: CDR1 SGHTA, CDR2 FQGNSA. The CDR3 is made up of 14 amino acids. The ends lost 1 base at V and 4 bases at J; junction bases unmatched: 4. This CDR3 is CASSLDRGPYEQYF. The CDR3 nucleotides read TGTGCCAGCAGCTTAGACAGGGGACCTTACGAGCAGTACTTC.

This chain links TRBV10-3 with TRBJ1-5; 8 bases fit TRBD1. The V gene end was trimmed by 2 bases and the J gene end by 7 bases; junction bases not matched to a gene: 7. Germline V CDR1 and CDR2: ENHRY, SYGVKD. The CDR3 spans 15 residues. This chain's CDR3 is CAISEGTGIRQPQHF. For the CDR3, the DNA is TGTGCCATCAGTGAGGGGACAGGAATACGCCAGCCCCAGCATTTT.

This clone was recorded once. The chain links TRBV7-9 to TRBJ2-3, with D possibly matching TRBD2 (6 bases). Germline V CDR1 and CDR2: SEHNR, FQNEAQ (reference sequence). The CDR3 is 15 amino acids. The V and J ends lost 5 bases and 7 bases respectively, with 19 bases between them. Here the CDR3 reads CASSPLTGLPHTQYF. The CDR3 region has the DNA TGTGCCAGCAGCCCTCTAACGGGACTTCCTCATACGCAGTATTTT. Using reference TRBV7-9 and TRBJ2-3 for the parts outside the CDR3, the full variable domain is DTGVSQNPRHKITKRGQNVTFRCDPISEHNRLYWYRQTLGQGPEFLTYFQNEAQLEKSRLLSDRFSAERPKGSFSTLEIQRTEQGDSAMYLCASSPLTGLPHTQYFGPGTRLTVL.

This sequence joins TRBV3-1 (or the pseudogene TRBV3-2) and TRBJ2-3; 10 bases map to TRBD1. Germline values: CDR1 LGHDT, CDR2 YNNKEL (reference sequence). This CDR3 comprises 17 residues. V shed 4 bases, J shed 5 bases, and the junction held 12 bases outside the gene matches. The CDR3 DNA is TGTGCCAGCAGCCTCTCTAAGGGGACAGGGGTGGAAGATACGCAGTATTTT. Its translation: CASSLSKGTGVEDTQYF.

This chain connects TRBV15 to TRBJ1-3; unclear D gene. The germline V gene encodes CDR1 LNHNV and CDR2 YYDKDF (reference sequence). Trimming pared 5 bases from V and 4 bases from J, leaving 15 bases between. The CDR3 extends over 15 amino acids. The CDR3 nucleotides read TGTGCCACCAGCTCCCCAATGCGTCCAGGAAACACCATATATTTT. The encoded protein is CATSSPMRPGNTIYF.